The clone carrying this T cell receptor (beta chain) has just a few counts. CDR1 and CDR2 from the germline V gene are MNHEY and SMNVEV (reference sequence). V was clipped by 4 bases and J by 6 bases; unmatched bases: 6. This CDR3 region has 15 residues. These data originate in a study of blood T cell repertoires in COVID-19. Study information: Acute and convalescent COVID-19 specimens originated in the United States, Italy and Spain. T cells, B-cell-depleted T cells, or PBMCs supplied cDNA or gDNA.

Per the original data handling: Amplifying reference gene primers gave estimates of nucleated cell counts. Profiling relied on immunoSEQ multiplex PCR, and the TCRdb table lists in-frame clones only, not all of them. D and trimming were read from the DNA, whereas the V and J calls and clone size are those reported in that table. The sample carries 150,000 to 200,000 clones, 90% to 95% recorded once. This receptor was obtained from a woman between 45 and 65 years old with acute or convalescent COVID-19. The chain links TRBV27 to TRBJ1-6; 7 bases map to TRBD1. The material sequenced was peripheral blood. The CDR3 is CASSSGTELNSPLHF. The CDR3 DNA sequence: TGTGCCAGCAGTTCAGGGACAGAACTTAATTCACCCCTCCACTTT.